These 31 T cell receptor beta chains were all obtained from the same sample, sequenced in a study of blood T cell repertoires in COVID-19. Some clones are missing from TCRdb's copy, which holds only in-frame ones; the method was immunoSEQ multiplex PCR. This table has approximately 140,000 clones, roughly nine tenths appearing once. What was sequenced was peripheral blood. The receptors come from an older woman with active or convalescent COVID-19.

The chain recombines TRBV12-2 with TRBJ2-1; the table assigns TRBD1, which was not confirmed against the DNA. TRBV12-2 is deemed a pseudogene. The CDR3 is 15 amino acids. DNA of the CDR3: TGTGCAAGTCGCTCGCCGAAAAAACAGTACAATGAGCAGTTCTTC. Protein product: CASRSPKKQYNEQFF.

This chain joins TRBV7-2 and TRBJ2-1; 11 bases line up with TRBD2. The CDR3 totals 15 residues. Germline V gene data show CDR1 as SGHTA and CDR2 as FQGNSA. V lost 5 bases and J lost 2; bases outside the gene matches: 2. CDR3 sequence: CASSISGGAYNEQFF. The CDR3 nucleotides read TGTGCCAGCAGCATTAGCGGGGGGGCCTACAATGAGCAGTTCTTC.

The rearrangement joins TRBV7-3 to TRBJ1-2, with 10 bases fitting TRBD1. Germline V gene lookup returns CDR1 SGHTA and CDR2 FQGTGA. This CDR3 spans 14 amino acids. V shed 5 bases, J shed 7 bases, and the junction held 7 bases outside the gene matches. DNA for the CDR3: TGTGCCAGCAGCCGGACAGGGGGGACTCGTGGCTACACCTTC. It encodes CASSRTGGTRGYTF.

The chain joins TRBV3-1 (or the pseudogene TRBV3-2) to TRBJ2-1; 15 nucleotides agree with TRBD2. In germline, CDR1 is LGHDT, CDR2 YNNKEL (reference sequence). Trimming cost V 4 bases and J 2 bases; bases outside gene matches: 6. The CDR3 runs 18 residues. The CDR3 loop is CASSPGTSGGPPYNEQFF. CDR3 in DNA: TGTGCCAGCAGCCCCGGGACTAGCGGGGGGCCACCCTACAATGAGCAGTTCTTC.

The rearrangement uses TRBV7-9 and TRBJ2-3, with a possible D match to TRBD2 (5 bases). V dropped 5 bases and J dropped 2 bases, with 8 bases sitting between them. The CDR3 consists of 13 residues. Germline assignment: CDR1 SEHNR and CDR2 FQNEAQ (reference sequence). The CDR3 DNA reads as TGTGCCAGCAGCCTCCGGGACACAGATACGCAGTATTTT. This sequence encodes CASSLRDTDTQYF.

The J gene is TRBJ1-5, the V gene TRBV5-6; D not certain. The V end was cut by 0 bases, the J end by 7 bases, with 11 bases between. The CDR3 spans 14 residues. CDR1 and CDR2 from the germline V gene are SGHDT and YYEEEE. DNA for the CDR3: TGTGCCAGCAGCTTGGGGGGAGTGAGGCAGCCCCAGCATTTT. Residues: CASSLGGVRQPQHF.

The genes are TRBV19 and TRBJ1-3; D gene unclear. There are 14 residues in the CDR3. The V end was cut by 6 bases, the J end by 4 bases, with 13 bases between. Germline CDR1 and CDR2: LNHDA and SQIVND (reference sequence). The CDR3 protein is CASSRAEGGNTIYF. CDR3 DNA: TGTGCCAGTAGCCGCGCGGAGGGCGGAAACACCATATATTTT.

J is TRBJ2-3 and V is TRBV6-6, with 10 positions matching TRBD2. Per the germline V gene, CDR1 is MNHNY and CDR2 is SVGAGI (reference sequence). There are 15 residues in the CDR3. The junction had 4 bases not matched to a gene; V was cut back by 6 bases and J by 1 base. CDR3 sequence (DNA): TGTGCCAGCAGCCTTCTAGCGGGAGGCACAGATACGCAGTATTTT. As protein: CASSLLAGGTDTQYF.

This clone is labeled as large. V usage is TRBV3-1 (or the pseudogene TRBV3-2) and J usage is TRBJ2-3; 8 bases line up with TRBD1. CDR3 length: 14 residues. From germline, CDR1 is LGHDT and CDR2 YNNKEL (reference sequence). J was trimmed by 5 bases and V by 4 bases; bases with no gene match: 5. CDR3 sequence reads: CASSLGQGGDTQYF. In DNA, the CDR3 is TGTGCCAGCAGCCTCGGACAGGGTGGAGATACGCAGTATTTT.

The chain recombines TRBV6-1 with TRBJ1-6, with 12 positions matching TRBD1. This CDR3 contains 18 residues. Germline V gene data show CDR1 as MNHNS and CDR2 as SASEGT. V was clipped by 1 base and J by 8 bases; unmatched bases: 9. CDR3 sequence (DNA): TGTGCCAGCAGTGAAGGAGGTTGGGGACAGGGGGCGGATTCACCCCTCCACTTT. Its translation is CASSEGGWGQGADSPLHF.

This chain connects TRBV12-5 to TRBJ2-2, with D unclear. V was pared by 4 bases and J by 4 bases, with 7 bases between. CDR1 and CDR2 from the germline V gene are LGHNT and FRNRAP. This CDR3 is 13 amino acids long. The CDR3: CASGYPITGELFF. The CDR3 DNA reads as TGTGCTAGTGGTTACCCTATCACCGGGGAGCTGTTTTTT.

In DNA, the CDR3 is TGTGCCAGCAGTCCACACTACGAGCAGTACTTC. Translating it yields CASSPHYEQYF. The chain couples TRBV6-2 or TRBV6-3 to TRBJ2-7; D unclear. Looked up from germline, CDR1 is MNHEY and CDR2 is SVGEGT. CDR3 size: 11 residues. V gave up 5 bases and J gave up 3 bases, with 5 bases separating them.

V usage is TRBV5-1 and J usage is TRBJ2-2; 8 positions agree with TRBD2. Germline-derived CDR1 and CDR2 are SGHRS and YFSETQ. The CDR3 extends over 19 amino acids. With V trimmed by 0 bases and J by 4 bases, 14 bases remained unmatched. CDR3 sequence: CASSLAYLRGVSVTGELFF. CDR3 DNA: TGCGCCAGCAGCTTGGCGTACTTGCGGGGGGTCTCGGTCACCGGGGAGCTGTTTTTT.

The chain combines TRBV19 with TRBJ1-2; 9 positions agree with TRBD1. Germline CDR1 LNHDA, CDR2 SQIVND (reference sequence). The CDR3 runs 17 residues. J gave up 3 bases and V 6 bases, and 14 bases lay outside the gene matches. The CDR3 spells CASRGPPIQGAHYGYTF. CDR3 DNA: TGTGCCAGTAGGGGACCACCGATACAGGGGGCGCACTATGGCTACACCTTC.

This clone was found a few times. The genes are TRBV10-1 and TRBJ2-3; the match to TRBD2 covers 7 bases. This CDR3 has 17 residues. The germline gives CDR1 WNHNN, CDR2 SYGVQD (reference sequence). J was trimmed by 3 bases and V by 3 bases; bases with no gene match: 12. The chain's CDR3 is CASSDSRTRGGTDTQYF. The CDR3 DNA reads TGCGCCAGCAGTGACTCCCGGACTCGCGGGGGAACAGATACGCAGTATTTT.

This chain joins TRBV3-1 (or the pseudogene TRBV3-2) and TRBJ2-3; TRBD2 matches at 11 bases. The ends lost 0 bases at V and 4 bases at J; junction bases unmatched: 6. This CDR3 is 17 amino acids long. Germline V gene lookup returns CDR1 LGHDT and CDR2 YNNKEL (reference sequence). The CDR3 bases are TGTGCCAGCAGCCAAGATCGTAGCGGGGGGGCGGCAGATACGCAGTATTTT. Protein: CASSQDRSGGAADTQYF.

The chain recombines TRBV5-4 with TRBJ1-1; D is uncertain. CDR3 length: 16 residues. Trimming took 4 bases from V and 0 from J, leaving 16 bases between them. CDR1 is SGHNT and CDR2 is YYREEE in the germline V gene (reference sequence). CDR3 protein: CASSHGSGPMNTEAFF. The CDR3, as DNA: TGTGCCAGCAGCCACGGGAGCGGGCCAATGAACACTGAAGCTTTCTTT.

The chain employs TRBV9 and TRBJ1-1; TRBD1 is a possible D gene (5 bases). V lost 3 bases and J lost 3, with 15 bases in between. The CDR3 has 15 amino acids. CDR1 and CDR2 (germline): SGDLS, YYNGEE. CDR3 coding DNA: TGTGCCAGCAGCGCCCGCTCCCGGGGGGACACTGAAGCTTTCTTT. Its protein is CASSARSRGDTEAFF.

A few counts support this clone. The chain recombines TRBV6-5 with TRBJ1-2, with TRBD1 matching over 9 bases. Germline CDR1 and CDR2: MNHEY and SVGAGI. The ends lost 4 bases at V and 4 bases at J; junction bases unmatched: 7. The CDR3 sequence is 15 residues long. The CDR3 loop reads CASSSGQGFSYGYTF. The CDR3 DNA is TGTGCCAGCAGTTCCGGACAGGGGTTCAGCTATGGCTACACCTTC.

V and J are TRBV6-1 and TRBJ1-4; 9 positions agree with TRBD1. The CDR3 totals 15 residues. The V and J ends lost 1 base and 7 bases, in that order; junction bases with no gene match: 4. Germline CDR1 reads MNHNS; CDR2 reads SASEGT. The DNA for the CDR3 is TGTGCCAGCAGTGAAGGACAGGGGGAGAGTGAAAAACTGTTTTTT. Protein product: CASSEGQGESEKLFF.

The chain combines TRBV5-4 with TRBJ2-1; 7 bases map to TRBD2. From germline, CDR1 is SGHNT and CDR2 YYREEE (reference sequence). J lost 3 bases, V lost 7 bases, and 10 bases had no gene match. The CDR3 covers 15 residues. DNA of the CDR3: TGTGCCAGCTGGGAGGGCGGGCAAGACTACAATGAGCAGTTCTTC. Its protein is CASWEGGQDYNEQFF.

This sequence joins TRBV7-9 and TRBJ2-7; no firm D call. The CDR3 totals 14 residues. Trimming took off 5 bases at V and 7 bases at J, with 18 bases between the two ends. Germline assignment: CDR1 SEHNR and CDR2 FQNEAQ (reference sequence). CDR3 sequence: CASSPLAFSGEQYF. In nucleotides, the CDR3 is TGTGCCAGCAGCCCCCTCGCGTTTTCGGGTGAGCAGTACTTC.

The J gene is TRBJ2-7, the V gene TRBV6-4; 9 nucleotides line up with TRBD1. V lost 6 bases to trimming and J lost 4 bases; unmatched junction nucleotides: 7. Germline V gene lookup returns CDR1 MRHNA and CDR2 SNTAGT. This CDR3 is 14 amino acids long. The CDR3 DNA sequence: TGTGCCAGCAGAGGAGACAGGGGGAGATACGAGCAGTACTTC. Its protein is CASRGDRGRYEQYF.

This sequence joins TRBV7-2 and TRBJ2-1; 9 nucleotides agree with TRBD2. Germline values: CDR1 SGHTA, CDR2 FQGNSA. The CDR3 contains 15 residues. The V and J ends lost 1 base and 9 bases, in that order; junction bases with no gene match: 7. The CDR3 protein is CASSLDGGGAGEQFF. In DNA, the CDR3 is TGTGCCAGCAGCTTAGATGGCGGGGGGGCCGGTGAGCAGTTCTTC.

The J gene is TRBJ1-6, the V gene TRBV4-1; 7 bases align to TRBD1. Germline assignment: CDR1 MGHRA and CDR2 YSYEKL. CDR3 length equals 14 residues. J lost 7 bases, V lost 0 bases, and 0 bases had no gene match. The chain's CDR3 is CASSQDRGNSPLHF. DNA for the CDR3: TGCGCCAGCAGCCAAGACAGGGGGAATTCACCCCTCCACTTT.

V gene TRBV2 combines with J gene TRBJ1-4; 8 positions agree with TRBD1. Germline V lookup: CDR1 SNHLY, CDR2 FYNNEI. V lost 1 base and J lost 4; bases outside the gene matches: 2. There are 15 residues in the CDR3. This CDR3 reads CASSEGGQGNEKLFF. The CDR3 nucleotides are TGTGCCAGCAGTGAAGGCGGACAGGGTAATGAAAAACTGTTTTTT.

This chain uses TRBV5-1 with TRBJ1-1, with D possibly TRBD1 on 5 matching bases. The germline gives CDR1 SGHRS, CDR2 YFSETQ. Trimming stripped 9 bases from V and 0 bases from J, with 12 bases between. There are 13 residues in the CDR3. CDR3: CATKTELNTEAFF. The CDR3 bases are TGCGCCACCAAGACAGAACTGAACACTGAAGCTTTCTTT.

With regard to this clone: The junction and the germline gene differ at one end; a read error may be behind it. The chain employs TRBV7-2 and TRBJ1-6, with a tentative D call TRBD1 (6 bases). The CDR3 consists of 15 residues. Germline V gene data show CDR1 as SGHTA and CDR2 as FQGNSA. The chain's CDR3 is CASRLGRDTNSPLHF. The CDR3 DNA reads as TGTGCCAGCAGATTAGGCCGGGACACCAATTCACCCCTCCACTTT. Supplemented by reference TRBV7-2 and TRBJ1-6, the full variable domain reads GAGVSQSPSNKVTEKGKDVELRCDPISGHTALYWYRQSLGQGLEFLIYFQGNSAPDKSGLPSDRFSAERTGGSVSTLTIQRTQQEDSAVYLCASRLGRDTNSPLHFGNGTRLTVT.

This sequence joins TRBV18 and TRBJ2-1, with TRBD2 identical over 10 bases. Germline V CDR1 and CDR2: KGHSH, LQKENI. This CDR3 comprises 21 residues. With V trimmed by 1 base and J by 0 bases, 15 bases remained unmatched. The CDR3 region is CASSPRSLAGVDISSYNEQFF. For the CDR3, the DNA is TGTGCCAGCTCACCACGAAGTCTAGCGGGGGTTGACATTAGCTCCTACAATGAGCAGTTCTTC.

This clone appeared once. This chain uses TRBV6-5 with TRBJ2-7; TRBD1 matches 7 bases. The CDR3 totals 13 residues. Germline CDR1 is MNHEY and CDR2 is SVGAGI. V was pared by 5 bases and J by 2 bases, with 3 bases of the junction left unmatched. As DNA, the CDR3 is TGTGCCAGCAGTCCGACAGGGCCCTACGAGCAGTACTTC. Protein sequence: CASSPTGPYEQYF.

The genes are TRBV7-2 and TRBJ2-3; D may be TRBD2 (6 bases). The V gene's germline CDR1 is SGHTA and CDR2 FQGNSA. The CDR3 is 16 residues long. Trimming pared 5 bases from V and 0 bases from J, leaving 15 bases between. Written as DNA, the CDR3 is TGTGCCAGCAGCAATAGGATACTAGCTAGCACAGATACGCAGTATTTT. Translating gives CASSNRILASTDTQYF.